The entry below gives a single TCR beta chain sequence along with its context. The TCR beta CDR3 regions underwent amplification using RNA transcripts as the source. First-round RT-PCR with HTBI primers amplified the TCR CDR3 region. TCRdb called the multiplex PCR reads again in MiXCR, with one record for every CDR3 protein. Altogether around 600,000 distinct CDR3 sequences are present, 15% to 20% being singletons, with the ten largest covering about 3.5%. Clinicians diagnosed patients from clinical symptoms, serum thyroxine and TRAb, thyroid ultrasound and orbital computed tomography. PBMCs were collected from an approximately 9.3 ml volume of fresh peripheral blood. This record belongs to a study of T cells in Graves' hyperthyroidism and ophthalmopathy. Study-wide background: Peripheral blood samples were taken at initial diagnosis, prior to any treatment.

Trimming shortened V by 3 bases and J by 4 bases, and 13 bases separated the two germline ends. In germline, CDR1 is LNHDA, CDR2 SQIVND (reference sequence). This CDR3 region has 15 residues. This sequence originates from a woman in her thirties or forties with Graves' ophthalmopathy. The V and J genes are TRBV19 and TRBJ1-5, with D possibly matching TRBD1 (6 bases). The sequenced sample consisted of blood. The CDR3 region has the DNA TGTGCCAGTAGTATCTGGACAGAGACGAATCAGCCCCAGCATTTT. Translated: CASSIWTETNQPQHF.